The sequence of this T cell receptor (beta chain) was determined in a study of T cells and Merkel cell carcinoma outcomes. Whole-study results and caveats: Reportedly, T-cell repertoire with density predicts Merkel cell carcinoma outcomes.

Assay: immunoSEQ multiplex PCR; the TCRdb copy retains only in-frame clones and omits some. The table has about 10,000 clones, 84% seen once. The CDR3 runs 13 residues. The V end was cut by 1 base, the J end by 1 base, with 5 bases between. The germline V gene encodes CDR1 SGDLS and CDR2 YYNGEE. To note about this clone: Antigen: not known.

The V and J genes are TRBV9 and TRBJ1-1; D remains unclear. This TCR derives from a human donor with Merkel cell carcinoma. Material for sequencing was tumor tissue from Merkel cell carcinoma. CDR3 sequence (DNA): TGTGCCAGCAGCGTAATGTGGAACACTGAAGCTTTCTTT. Translated, it gives CASSVMWNTEAFF.